This T cell receptor (beta chain) was found in a study of early T cells in non-severe SARS-CoV-2 infection. The CDR3 extends over 12 amino acids. V was clipped by 6 bases and J by 4 bases; unmatched bases: 2. This clonotype was counted between two and nine times. MiXCR was run by TCRdb on the 5' RACE reads, yielding one entry per CDR3 protein. The sample includes some 64,000 distinct CDR3 sequences, roughly 21% of them seen just once. The chain employs TRBV12-3 or TRBV12-4 and TRBJ1-2; 7 bases match TRBD1. Sequencing was performed on whole blood, taken at baseline. The TCR sequence derives from an adult who was a healthcare worker with PCR-confirmed SARS-CoV-2 infection or an uninfected control (not recorded which). In nucleotides, the CDR3 is TGTGCCAGCAGCCGGGACAGCTATGGCTACACCTTC. This sequence encodes CASSRDSYGYTF.